This T cell receptor (beta chain) is from a study of OX40 agonist ivuxolimab in advanced cancers. The overall study: Patients' therapy was ivuxolimab, an antibody that acts as an agonist of OX40 (CD134). The study's findings and limits: In the expanded peripheral T cells, antigen specificity was never determined.

TCRdb keeps only in-frame clones here, not all; method: immunoSEQ multiplex PCR. This repertoire shows about 80,000 clones, more than 80% found once; its top ten account for 2% to 2.5%. V dropped 2 bases and J dropped 3; count of bases not matched to a gene: 3. Per the germline V gene, CDR1 is MNHNS and CDR2 is SASEGT. The CDR3 loop spans 15 amino acids. This clone was seen only a few times. Its antigen is unknown. The chain couples TRBV6-1 to TRBJ2-1, with 8 bases identical to TRBD2. The specimen was CD4+ or CD8+ T cells sorted from blood, collected in a trial of the OX40 agonist ivuxolimab. This receptor was taken from an adult with an advanced solid tumor such as melanoma, head and neck, liver or kidney cancer. In nucleotides, the CDR3 is TGTGCCAGCAGTGAAACTAGCGGTAACTACAATGAGCAGTTCTTC. Translation gives CASSETSGNYNEQFF.